This T cell receptor beta chain was profiled in a study of blood T cell repertoires in COVID-19. At the level of the study: Researchers got acute and convalescent COVID-19 samples from the United States, Italy and Spain.

How the authors handled the data: Reference gene primer amplification yielded estimated nucleated cell counts. Sequencing was performed with immunoSEQ multiplex PCR; in TCRdb, only in-frame clones are kept and a portion is missing. That table is the source of V, J and clone size, and D and trimming were worked out from the DNA. The table records around 100,000 clones, 80% of them present only once. The germline V and J ends were trimmed by 4 bases and 3 bases, with 10 bases remaining between them. The germline gives CDR1 MNHEY, CDR2 SVGAGI. The CDR3 runs 14 residues. The receptor was isolated from a woman aged 70-85 years with acute or convalescent COVID-19. Sequenced material: peripheral blood. V and J are TRBV6-5 and TRBJ1-5; D uncertain. CDR3 sequence (DNA): TGTGCCAGCAGTTCATCCAGGCACAATCAGCCCCAGCATTTT. Translating gives CASSSSRHNQPQHF.